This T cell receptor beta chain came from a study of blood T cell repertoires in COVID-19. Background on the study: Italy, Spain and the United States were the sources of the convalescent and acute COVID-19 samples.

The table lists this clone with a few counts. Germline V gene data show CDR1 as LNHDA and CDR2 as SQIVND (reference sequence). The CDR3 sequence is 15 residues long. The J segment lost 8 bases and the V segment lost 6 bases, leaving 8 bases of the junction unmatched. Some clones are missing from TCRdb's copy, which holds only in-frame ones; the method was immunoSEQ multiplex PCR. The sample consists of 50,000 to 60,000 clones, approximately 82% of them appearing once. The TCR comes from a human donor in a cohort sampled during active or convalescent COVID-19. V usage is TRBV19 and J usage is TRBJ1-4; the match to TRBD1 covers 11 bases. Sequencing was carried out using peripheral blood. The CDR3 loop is CASRLPGTGGEKLFF. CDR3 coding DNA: TGTGCCAGTAGGCTACCCGGGACAGGGGGAGAAAAACTGTTTTTT.